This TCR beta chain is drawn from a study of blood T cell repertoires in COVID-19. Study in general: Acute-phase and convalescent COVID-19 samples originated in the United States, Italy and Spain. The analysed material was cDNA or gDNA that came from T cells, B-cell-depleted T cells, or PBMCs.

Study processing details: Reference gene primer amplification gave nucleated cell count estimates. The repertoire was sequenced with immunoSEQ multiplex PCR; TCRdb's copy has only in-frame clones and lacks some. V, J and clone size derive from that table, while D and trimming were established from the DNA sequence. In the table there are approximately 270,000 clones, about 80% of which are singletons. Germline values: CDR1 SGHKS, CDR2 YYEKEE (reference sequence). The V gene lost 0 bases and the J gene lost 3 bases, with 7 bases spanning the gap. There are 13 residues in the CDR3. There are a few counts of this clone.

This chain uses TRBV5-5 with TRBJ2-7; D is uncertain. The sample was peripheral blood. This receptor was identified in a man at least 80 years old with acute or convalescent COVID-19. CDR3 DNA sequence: TGTGCCAGCAGCTTGGCAGATCTCTACGAGCAGTACTTC. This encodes CASSLADLYEQYF.